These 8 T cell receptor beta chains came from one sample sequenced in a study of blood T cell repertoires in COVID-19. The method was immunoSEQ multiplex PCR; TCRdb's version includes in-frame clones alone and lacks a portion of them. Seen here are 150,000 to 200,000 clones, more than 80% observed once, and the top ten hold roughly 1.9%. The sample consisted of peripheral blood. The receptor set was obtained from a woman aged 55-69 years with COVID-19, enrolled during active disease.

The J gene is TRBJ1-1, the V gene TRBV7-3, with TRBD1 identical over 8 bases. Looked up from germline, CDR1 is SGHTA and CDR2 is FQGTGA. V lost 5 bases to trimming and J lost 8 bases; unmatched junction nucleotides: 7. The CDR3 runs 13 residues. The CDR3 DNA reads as TGTGCCAGCAGCGCCCGACAGGGGTTGGAAGCTTTCTTT. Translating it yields CASSARQGLEAFF. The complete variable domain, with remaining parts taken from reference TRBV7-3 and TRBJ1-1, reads GAGVSQTPSNKVTEKGKYVELRCDPISGHTALYWYRQSLGQGPEFLIYFQGTGAADDSGLPNDRFFAVRPEGSVSTLKIQRTERGDSAVYLCASSARQGLEAFFGQGTRLTVV.

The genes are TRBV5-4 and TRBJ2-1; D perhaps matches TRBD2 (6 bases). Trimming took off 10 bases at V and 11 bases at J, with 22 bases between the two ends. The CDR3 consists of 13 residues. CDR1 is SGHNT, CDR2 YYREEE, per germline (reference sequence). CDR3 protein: CAWPTRVGGKQFF. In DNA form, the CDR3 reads TGTGCCTGGCCCACCCGGGTCGGGGGAAAGCAGTTCTTC.

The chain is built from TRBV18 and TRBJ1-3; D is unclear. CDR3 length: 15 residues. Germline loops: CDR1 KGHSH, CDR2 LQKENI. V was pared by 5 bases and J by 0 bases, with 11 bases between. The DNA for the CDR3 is TGTGCCAGCTCAACTGGGCCCCACTCTGGAAACACCATATATTTT. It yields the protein CASSTGPHSGNTIYF.

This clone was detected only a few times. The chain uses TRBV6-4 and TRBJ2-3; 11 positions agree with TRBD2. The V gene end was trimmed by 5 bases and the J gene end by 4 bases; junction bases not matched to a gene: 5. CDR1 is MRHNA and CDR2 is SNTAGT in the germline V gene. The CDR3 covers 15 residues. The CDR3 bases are TGTGCCAGCAGTCCTATAGCGGGGGGGTCAGATACGCAGTATTTT. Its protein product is CASSPIAGGSDTQYF.

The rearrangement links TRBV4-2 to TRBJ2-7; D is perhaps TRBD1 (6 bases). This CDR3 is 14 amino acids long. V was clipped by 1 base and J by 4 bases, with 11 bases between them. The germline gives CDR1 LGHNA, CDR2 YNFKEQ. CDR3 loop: CASSQGGTQYEQYF. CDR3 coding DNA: TGTGCCAGCAGCCAAGGGGGGACACAATACGAGCAGTACTTC.

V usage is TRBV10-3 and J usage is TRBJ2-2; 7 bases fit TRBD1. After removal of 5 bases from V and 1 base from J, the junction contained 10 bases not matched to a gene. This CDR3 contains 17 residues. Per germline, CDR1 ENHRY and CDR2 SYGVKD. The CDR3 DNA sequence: TGTGCCATCAGTAGAGATAACGGACAGGTGAACACCGGGGAGCTGTTTTTT. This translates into CAISRDNGQVNTGELFF.

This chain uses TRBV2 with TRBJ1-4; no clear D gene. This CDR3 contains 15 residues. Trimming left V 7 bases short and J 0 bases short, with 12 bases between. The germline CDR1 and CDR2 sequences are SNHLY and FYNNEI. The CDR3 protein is CASTSRLPTNEKLFF. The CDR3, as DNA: TGTGCCAGCACCTCCCGACTCCCAACTAATGAAAAACTGTTTTTT.

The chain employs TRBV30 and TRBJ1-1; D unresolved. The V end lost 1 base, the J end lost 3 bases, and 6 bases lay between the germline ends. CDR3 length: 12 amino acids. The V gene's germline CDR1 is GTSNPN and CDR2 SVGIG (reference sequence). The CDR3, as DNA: TGTGCCTGGAGTGACACACACACTGAAGCTTTCTTT. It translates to CAWSDTHTEAFF.